This T cell receptor (beta chain) came from a study of vaccination and CD4 T cells after COVID-19. The sample's time point: late sampling 161 to 241 days after vaccination in a few convalescent patients. Documented treatment: roughly nine-day PBMC culture with coronavirus spike peptide pools or control peptides (ViraFEST assay). An Oncomine TCR Beta short-read assay was used to sequence the DNA from cultured CD4+ T cells. Genomic DNA was isolated from CD4+ T cells that had been cultured. MiXCR was run by TCRdb on the PCR reads, yielding one entry per CDR3 protein. The table records approximately 18,000 distinct CDR3 sequences, approximately 50% of them present only once. In regard to this clonotype: What it binds is not known.

Looked up from germline, CDR1 is SEHNR and CDR2 is FQNEAQ (reference sequence). CDR3 size: 14 residues. The junction had 3 bases not matched to a gene; V was cut back by 2 bases and J by 4 bases. This receptor was taken from a human donor who had recovered from COVID-19. The chain combines TRBV7-9 with TRBJ2-5; 8 bases line up with TRBD2. Source: CD4+ T cells from blood, cultured in vitro, taken about 7 months after SARS-CoV-2 vaccination. The CDR3 here is CASSLSAGGETQYF. The CDR3 DNA follows: TGTGCCAGCAGCTTATCCGCGGGGGGAGAGACCCAGTACTTC.